This record concerns one TCR beta chain sequence. TCRdb's table, derived via immunoSEQ multiplex PCR, lists solely in-frame clones and lacks some. The data contain approximately 150,000 clones, nearly 90% of them singletons. V lost 5 bases and J 4 bases, leaving 14 bases between the germline ends. The CDR3 has 15 residues. Germline V CDR1 and CDR2: MNHEY, SMNVEV (reference sequence). The data stem from a study of T cell responses to AZD1222 COVID-19 vaccine. The sample in question was peripheral blood, obtained 28 days after the second dose of the MenACWY control vaccine. The receptor comes from an adult who received the MenACWY meningococcal vaccine as a control. The chain couples TRBV27 to TRBJ2-2; possibly TRBD1 for D (5 bases). The CDR3 is CASSVQWQGTGELFF. For the CDR3, the DNA is TGTGCCAGCAGTGTACAGTGGCAGGGCACCGGGGAGCTGTTTTTT.